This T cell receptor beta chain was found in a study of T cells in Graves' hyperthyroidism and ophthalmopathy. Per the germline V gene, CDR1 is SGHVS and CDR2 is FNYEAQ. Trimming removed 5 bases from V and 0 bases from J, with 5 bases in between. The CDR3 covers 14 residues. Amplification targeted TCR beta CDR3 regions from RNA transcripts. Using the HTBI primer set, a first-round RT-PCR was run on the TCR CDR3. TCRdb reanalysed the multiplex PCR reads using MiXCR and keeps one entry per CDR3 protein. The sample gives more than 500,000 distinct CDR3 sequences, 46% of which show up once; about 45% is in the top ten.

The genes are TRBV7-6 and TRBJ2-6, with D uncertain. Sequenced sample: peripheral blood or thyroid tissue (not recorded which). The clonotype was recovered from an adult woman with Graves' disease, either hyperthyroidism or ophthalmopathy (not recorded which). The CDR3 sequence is CASSEDSGANVLTF. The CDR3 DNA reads TGTGCCAGCAGCGAGGACTCTGGGGCCAACGTCCTGACTTTC.